The T cell receptor (beta chain) under discussion was sequenced for a study of vaccination and CD4 T cells after COVID-19. At the level of the study: The cells were exposed to overlapping spike peptides originating from SARS-CoV-2, HCoV-NL63, HCoV-OC43 and HCoV-229E for stimulation. Culture controls were given either a CEFX pool, an HIV-1 Nef pool, or no peptide.

Deletions cut 10 bases from V and 10 bases from J, with 18 bases between. In germline, CDR1 is SGHTA, CDR2 FQGNSA. There are 12 residues in the CDR3. With the Oncomine TCR Beta short-read assay, DNA from cultured CD4+ T cells was sequenced. Once CD4+ T cells had been cultured, genomic DNA was extracted from them. TCRdb passed the PCR reads through MiXCR, listing each CDR3 protein once. Found here are a few thousand distinct CDR3 sequences, over 65% of them singletons; the top ten hold about 19%. The treatment was: roughly nine-day PBMC culture with coronavirus spike peptide pools or control peptides (ViraFEST assay). Once peptide pools had expanded antigen-specific T cells, ViraFEST sequenced TCRs. A word on this clonotype: Its antigen is as yet unknown.

The genes are TRBV7-2 and TRBJ2-3; a weak D match, TRBD2 (5 bases). Material for sequencing was CD4+ T cells from blood, cultured in vitro. The source of this sequence is a human donor who had recovered from COVID-19. The CDR3 spells CATSPSRGSQYF. The CDR3, as DNA: TGTGCCACCTCACCCTCCCGGGGATCGCAGTATTTT.